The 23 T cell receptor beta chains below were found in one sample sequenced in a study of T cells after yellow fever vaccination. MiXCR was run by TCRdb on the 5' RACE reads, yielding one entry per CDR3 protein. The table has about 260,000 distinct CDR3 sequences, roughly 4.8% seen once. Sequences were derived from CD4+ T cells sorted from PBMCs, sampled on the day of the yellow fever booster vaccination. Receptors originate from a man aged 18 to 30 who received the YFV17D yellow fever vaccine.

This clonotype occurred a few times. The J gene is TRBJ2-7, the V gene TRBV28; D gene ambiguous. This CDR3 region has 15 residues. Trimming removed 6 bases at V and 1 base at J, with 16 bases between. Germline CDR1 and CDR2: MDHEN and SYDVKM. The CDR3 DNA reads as TGTGCCAGCAGCTCCTTTTCCGGCAAGTCCTACGAGCAGTACGTC. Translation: CASSSFSGKSYEQYV.

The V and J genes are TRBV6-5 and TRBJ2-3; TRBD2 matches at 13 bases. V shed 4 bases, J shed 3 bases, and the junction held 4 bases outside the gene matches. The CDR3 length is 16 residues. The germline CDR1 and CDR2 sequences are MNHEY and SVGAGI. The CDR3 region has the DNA TGTGCCAGCAGTTTACTAGCGGGGGGGTGGACAGATACGCAGTATTTT. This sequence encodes CASSLLAGGWTDTQYF.

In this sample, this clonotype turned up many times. CDR3 in amino acids: CASSQWRQERGEQYF. CDR3 bases: TGCGCCAGCAGCCAGTGGAGACAGGAAAGGGGCGAGCAGTACTTC. The chain combines TRBV4-1 with TRBJ2-7, with a tentative D call TRBD1 (6 bases). Trimming pared 3 bases from V and 6 bases from J, leaving 18 bases between. The length of the CDR3 is 15 residues. Germline CDR1 MGHRA, CDR2 YSYEKL.

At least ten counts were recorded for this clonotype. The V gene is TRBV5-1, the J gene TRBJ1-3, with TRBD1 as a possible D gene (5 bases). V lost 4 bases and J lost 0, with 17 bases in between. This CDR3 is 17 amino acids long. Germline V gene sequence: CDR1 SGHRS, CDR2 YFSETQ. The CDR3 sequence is CASSLQDWGHSGNTIYF. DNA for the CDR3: TGCGCCAGCAGCCTACAGGATTGGGGTCACTCTGGAAACACCATATATTTT.

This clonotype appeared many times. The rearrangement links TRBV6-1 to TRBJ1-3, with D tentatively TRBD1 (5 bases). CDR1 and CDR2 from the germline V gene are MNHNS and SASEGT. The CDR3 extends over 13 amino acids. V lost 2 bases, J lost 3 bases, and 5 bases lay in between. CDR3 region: CASSEQGGNTIYF. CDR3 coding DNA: TGTGCCAGCAGTGAACAGGGTGGAAACACCATATATTTT.

CDR3 region: CSATGPSGGPDTQYF. The CDR3 nucleotides are TGCAGTGCAACCGGCCCTAGCGGGGGTCCGGATACGCAGTATTTT. The chain recombines TRBV20-1 with TRBJ2-3; 10 bases map to TRBD2. V trimming: 6 bases; J trimming: 6 bases; junction bases outside the gene matches: 12. CDR1 is DFQATT, CDR2 SNEGSKA, per germline (reference sequence). This CDR3 is 15 amino acids long.

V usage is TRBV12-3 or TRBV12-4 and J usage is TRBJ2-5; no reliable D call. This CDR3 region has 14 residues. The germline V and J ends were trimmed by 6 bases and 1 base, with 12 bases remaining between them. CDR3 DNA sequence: TGTGCCAGCAGCCCCCGGCGGATCCAAGAGACCCAGTACTTC. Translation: CASSPRRIQETQYF.

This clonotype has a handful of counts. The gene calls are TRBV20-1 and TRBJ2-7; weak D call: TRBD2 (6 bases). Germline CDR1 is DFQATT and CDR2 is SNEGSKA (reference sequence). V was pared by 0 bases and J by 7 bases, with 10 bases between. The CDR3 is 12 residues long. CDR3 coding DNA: TGCAGTGCTAGAGAGGGGGGAAGGGAGCAGTACTTC. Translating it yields CSAREGGREQYF.

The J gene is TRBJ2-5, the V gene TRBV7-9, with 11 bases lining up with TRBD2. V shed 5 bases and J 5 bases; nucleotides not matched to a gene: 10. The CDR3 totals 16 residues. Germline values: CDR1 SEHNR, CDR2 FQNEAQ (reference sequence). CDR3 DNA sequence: TGTGCCAGCAGCAGTAGCGGGGGGGCCGGCGGGGAGACCCAGTACTTC. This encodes CASSSSGGAGGETQYF.

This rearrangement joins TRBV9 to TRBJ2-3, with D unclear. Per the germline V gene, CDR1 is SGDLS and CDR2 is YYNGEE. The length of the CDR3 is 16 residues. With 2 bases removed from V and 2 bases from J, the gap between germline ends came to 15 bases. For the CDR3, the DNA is TGTGCCAGCAGCGTCTCAGACGGACGAGCCACAGATACGCAGTATTTT. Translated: CASSVSDGRATDTQYF.

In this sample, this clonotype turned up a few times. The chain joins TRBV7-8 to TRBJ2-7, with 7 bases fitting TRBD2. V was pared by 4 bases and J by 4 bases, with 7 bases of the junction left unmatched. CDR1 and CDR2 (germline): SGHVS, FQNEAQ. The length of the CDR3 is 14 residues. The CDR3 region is CASSYRTRIYEQYF. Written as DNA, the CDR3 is TGTGCCAGCAGCTATCGGACTAGAATATACGAGCAGTACTTC.

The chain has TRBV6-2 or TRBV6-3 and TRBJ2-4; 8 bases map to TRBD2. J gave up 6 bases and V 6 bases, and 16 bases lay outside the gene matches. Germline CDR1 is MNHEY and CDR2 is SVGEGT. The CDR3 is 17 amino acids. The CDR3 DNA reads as TGTGCCAGCAGCGAACTCCCCCGGGGGGGCCTCTTAAACATTCAGTACTTC. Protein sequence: CASSELPRGGLLNIQYF.

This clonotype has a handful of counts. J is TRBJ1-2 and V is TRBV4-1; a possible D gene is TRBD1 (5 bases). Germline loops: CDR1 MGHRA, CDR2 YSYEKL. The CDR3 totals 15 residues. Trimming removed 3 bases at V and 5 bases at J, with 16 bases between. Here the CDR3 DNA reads TGCGCCAGCAGCCACTTGCAAGGGGTGGGGTATGGCTACACCTTC. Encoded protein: CASSHLQGVGYGYTF.

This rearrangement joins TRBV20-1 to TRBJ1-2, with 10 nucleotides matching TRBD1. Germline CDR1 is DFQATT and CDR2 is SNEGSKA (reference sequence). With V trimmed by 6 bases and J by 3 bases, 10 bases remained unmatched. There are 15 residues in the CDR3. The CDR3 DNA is TGCAGTGCCCATCCGGGACAGGGGACCGACTATGGCTACACCTTC. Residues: CSAHPGQGTDYGYTF.

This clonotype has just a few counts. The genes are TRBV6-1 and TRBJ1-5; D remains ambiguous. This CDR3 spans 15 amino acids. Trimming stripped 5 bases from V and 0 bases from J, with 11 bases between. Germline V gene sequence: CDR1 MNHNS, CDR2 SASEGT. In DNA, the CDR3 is TGTGCCAGCAGTTCGTCGCTGAGTAGCAATCAGCCCCAGCATTTT. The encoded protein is CASSSSLSSNQPQHF.

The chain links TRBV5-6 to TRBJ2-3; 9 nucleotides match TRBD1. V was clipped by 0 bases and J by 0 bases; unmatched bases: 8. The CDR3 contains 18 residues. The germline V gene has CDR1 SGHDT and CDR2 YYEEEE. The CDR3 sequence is CASSLAPGTGISTDTQYF. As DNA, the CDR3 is TGTGCCAGCAGCTTGGCCCCCGGGACAGGGATTAGCACAGATACGCAGTATTTT. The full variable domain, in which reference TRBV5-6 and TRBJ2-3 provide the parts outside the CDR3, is DAGVTQSPTHLIKTRGQQVTLRCSPKSGHDTVSWYQQALGQGPQFIFQYYEEEERQRGNFPDRFSGHQFPNYSSELNVNALLLGDSALYLCASSLAPGTGISTDTQYFGPGTRLTVL.

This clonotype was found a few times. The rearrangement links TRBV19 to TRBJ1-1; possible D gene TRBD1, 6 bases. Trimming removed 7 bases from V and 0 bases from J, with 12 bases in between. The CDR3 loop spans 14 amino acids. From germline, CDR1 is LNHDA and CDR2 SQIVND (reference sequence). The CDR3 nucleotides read TGTGCCAGTATGGCGACAGGCATGAACACTGAAGCTTTCTTT. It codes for CASMATGMNTEAFF.

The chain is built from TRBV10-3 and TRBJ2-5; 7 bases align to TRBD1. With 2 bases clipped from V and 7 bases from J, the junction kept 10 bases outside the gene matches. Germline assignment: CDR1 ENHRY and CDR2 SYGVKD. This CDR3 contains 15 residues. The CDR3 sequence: CAISEPSGGEGTQYF. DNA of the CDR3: TGTGCCATCAGTGAGCCCTCAGGGGGAGAAGGGACCCAGTACTTC.

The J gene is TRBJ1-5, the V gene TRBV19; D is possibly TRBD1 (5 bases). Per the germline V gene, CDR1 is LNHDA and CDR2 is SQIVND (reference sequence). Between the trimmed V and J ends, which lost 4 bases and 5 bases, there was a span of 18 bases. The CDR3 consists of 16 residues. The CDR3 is CASSNGRGRQDQPQHF. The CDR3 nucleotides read TGTGCCAGTAGTAACGGTCGGGGGAGGCAAGATCAGCCCCAGCATTTT.

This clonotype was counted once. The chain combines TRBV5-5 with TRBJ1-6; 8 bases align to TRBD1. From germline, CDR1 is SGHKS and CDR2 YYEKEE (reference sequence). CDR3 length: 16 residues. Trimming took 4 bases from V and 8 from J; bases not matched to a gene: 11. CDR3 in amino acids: CASSLGGQGPHSPLHF. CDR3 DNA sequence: TGTGCCAGCAGCCTCGGAGGACAGGGCCCGCATTCACCCCTCCACTTT.

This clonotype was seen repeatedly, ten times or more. In nucleotides, the CDR3 is TGTGCCAGCAGTTACCGAGGGACAGGGGATTCACCCCTCCACTTT. This sequence encodes CASSYRGTGDSPLHF. The chain has TRBV6-5 and TRBJ1-6, with 10 bases lining up with TRBD1. CDR1 is MNHEY and CDR2 is SVGAGI in the germline V gene. This CDR3 spans 15 amino acids. V shed 2 bases and J 8 bases; nucleotides not matched to a gene: 3.

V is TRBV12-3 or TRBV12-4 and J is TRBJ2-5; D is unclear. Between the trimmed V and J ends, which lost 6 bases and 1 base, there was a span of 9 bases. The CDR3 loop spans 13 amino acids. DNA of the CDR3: TGTGCCAGCAGGGAGTGGGGCCAAGAGACCCAGTACTTC. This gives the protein CASREWGQETQYF.

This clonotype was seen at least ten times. The CDR3 coding sequence is TGCAGCGTTGTACGGGTCGAGGGGGAGACCCAGTACTTC. This codes for CSVVRVEGETQYF. The chain employs TRBV29-1 and TRBJ2-5; TRBD1 or TRBD2 may be the D gene (5 bases each). This CDR3 spans 13 amino acids. Germline V gene sequence: CDR1 SQVTM, CDR2 ANQGSEA. Trimming took off 4 bases at V and 5 bases at J, with 14 bases between the two ends.